This T cell receptor beta chain was sequenced in a study of blood T cell repertoires in COVID-19. The CDR3 spans 14 residues. CDR1 is LNHDA, CDR2 SQIVND, per germline (reference sequence). V dropped 7 bases and J dropped 4 bases, with 16 bases sitting between them. Some clones are missing from TCRdb's copy, which holds only in-frame ones; the method was immunoSEQ multiplex PCR. The data show tens of thousands of clones, with around 80% seen just once and more than 10% held by the top ten. Source material: peripheral blood. The V and J genes are TRBV19 and TRBJ1-2; D not certain. This TCR derives from a human donor in a cohort sampled during active COVID-19. The CDR3, as DNA: TGTGCCAGTACTCTCGGGGTGGGAGGCTATGGCTACACCTTC. Translation gives CASTLGVGGYGYTF.